This T cell receptor beta chain was identified in a study of breast tumors, draining lymph nodes, adjacent tissues. This clonotype has a count of ten or more. Its specificity is not known. CDR3 length: 14 amino acids. V shed 3 bases, J shed 4 bases, and the junction held 4 bases outside the gene matches. Germline V gene sequence: CDR1 KGHSH, CDR2 LQKENI. Each CDR3 protein is one row after TCRdb ran MiXCR on the multiplex PCR reads. The table lists about 6,600 distinct CDR3 sequences, 43% of them singletons, with around 44% in the top ten. Notes on the study in general: Tumor and nontumor repertoires were significantly more similar in luminal-like than in basal-like breast cancer. That most tumor T cells come from lymph nodes remained unproven. The data were judged consistent with most tumor T cells coming from lymph node and expanding in tumor. Tumors had less TCR diversity than lymph nodes, more than nontumor tissue.

This clonotype originated in a female donor with breast cancer. Some clones in this sample may be carry-over from other donors' samples. The source material was tumor-adjacent breast tissue. The chain combines TRBV18 with TRBJ1-2, with 8 bases identical to TRBD1. CDR3 sequence: CASSPTGGGYGYTF. The CDR3 bases are TGTGCCAGCTCACCTACAGGGGGAGGCTATGGCTACACCTTC. Using reference TRBV18 and TRBJ1-2 for the parts outside the CDR3, the full variable domain is NAGVMQNPRHLVRRRGQEARLRCSPMKGHSHVYWYRQLPEEGLKFMVYLQKENIIDESGMPKERFSAEFPKEGPSILRIQQVVRGDSAAYFCASSPTGGGYGYTFGSGTRLTVV.